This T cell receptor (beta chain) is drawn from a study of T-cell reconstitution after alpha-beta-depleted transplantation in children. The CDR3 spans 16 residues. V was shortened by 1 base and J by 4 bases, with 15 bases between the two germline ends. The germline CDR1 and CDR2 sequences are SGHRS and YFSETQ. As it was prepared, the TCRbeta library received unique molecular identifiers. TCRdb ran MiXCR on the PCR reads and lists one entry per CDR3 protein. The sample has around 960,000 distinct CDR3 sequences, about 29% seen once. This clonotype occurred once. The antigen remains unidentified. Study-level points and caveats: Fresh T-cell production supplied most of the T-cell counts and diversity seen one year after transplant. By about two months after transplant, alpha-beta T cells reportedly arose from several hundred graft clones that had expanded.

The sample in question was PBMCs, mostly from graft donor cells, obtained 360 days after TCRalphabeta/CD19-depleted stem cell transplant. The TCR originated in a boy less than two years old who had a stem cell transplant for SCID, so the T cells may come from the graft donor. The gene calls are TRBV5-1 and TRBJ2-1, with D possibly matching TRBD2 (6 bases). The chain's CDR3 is CASSLFPGEEYNEQFF. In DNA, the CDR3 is TGCGCCAGCAGCTTGTTCCCGGGGGAAGAGTACAATGAGCAGTTCTTC.